This TCR beta chain was profiled in a study of human versus mouse CDR3 diversity and MHC coevolution. Measured with immunoSEQ multiplex PCR; TCRdb has only the in-frame clones, and not every one. The table lists some 60,000 clones, approximately 94% of them singletons. Findings and limits, study-wide: Clonal inequality was lowest in most of the three human donors. Mice had fewer CDR3 deletions and insertions than humans on average.

As for this clone: The target antigen is unknown.

Sorting isolated naive CD4 T cells lacking CD45RO and expressing CD62L. The receptor was isolated from a person between 55 and 69 years old in good health. Material for sequencing was naive CD4+ T cells from blood. Subset denoted: CD45RO-negative CD62L-positive naive CD4 T cells.

This CDR3 reads CASSEPQGGNEKLFF. The CDR3 nucleotides are TGTGCCAGCAGTGAACCACAGGGGGGTAATGAAAAACTGTTTTTT. The chain carries TRBV25-1 and TRBJ1-4, with TRBD1 matching over 8 bases. CDR1 MGHDK and CDR2 SYGVNS come from the germline V gene. The CDR3 loop spans 15 amino acids. V gave up 2 bases and J gave up 4 bases; unmatched junction bases: 3.